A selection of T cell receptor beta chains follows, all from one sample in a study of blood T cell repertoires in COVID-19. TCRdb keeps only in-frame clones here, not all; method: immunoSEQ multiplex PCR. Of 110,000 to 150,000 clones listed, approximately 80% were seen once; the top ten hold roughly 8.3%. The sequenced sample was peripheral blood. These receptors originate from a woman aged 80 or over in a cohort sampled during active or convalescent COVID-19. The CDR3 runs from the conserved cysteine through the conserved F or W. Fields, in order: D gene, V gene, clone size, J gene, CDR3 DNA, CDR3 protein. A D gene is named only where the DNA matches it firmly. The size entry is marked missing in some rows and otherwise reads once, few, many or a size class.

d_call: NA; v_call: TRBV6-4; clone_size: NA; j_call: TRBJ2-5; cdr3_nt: TGTGCCAGCAGTTCGCAAAGCGGCTCACAAGAGACCCAGTACTTC; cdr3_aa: CASSSQSGSQETQYF
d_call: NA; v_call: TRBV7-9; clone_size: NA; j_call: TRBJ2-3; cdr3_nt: TGTGCCAGCAGCCACCCCAGACGGCTAGCGATTTCAGATACGCAGTATTTT; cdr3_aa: CASSHPRRLAISDTQYF
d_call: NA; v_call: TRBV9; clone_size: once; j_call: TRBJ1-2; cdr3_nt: TGTGCCAGCAGCGTTTTTAGTACTTATGGCTACACCTTC; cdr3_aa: CASSVFSTYGYTF
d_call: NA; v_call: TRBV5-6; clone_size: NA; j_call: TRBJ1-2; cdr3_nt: TGTGCCAGCAGCTTGACGGAGTACGGGATTGCTAACTATGGCTACACCTTC; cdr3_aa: CASSLTEYGIANYGYTF
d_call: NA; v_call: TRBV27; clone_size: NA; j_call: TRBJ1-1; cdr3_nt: TGTGCCAGCAGTTTAGGTTATAGGAACACTGAAGCTTTCTTT; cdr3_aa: CASSLGYRNTEAFF
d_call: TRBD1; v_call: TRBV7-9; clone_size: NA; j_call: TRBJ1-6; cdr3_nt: TGTGCCAGCAGGATGACAGGGGAGAATTCACCCCTCCACTTT; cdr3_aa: CASRMTGENSPLHF
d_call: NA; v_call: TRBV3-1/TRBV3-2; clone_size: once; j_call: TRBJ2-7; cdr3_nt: TGTGCCAGCAGCCAAGATTACAGGGCCACCTACGAGCAGTACTTC; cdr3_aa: CASSQDYRATYEQYF
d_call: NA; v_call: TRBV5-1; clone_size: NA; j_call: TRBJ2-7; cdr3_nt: TGCGCCAGCAGCTTGCAGGTTAGCTCCTACGAGCAGTACTTC; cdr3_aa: CASSLQVSSYEQYF
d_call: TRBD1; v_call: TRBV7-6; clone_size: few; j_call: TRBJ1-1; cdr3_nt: TGTGCCAGCAGCATGACAGGGCTGAACACTGAAGCTTTCTTT; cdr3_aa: CASSMTGLNTEAFF
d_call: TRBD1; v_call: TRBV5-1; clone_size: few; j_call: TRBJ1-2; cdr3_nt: TGCGCCAGCAGCCCCGGACAGGGACATCTCTATGGCTACACCTTC; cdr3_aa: CASSPGQGHLYGYTF
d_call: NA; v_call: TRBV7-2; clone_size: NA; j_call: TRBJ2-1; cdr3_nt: TGTGCCAGCAGGTTAACTAGCCCCAACGAGCAGTTCTTC; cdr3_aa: CASRLTSPNEQFF
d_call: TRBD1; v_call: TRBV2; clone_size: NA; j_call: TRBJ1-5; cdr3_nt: TGTGCCAGCAGTTGGACAGGAGCAAATTATCAGCCCCAGCATTTT; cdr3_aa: CASSWTGANYQPQHF
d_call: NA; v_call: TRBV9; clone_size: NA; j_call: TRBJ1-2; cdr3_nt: TGTGCCAGCAGCTTCACAGGGAACTATGGCTACACCTTC; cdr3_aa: CASSFTGNYGYTF
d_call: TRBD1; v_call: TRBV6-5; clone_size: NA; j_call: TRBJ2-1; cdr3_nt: TGTGCCAGCAGTTACACGGGACAGGGTGGCCGTGAGCAGTTCTTC; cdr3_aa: CASSYTGQGGREQFF
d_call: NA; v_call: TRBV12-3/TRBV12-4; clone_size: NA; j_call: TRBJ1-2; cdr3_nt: TGTGCCAGCAGTTCCGACCAGGGTTATGGCTACACCTTC; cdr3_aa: CASSSDQGYGYTF
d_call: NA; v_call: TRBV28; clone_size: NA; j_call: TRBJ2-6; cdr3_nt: TGTGCCAGCAGTGGGACTGGATCCTGGGTGGCCAACGTCCTGACTTTC; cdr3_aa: CASSGTGSWVANVLTF
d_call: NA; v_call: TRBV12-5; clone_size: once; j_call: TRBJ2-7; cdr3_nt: TGTGCTAGTGGTTGGGTATCAGGGACTCAAACCTACGAGCAGTACTTC; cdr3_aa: CASGWVSGTQTYEQYF
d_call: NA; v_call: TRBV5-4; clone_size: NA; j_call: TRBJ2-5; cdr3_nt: TGTGCCAGCAGCTTGGATCAAGGGAGGGAGACCCAGTACTTC; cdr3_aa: CASSLDQGRETQYF
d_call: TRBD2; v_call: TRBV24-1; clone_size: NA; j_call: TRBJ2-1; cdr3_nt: TGTGCCACCAGCGGGGGGGCCAGCGATGAGCAGTTCTTC; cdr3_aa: CATSGGASDEQFF
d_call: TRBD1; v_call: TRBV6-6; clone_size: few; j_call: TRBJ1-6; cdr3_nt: TGTGCCAGCAGGCCAGGACAGGGCGGTTCACCCCTCCACTTT; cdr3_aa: CASRPGQGGSPLHF
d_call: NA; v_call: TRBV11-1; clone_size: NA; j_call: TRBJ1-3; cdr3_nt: TGTGCCAGCAGCTTCGGAGGGGATGGAAACACCATATATTTT; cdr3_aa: CASSFGGDGNTIYF
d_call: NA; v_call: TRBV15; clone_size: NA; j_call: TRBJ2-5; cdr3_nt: TGTGCCACCAGCAGAGACCTACAGTTTCCAGAGACCCAGTACTTC; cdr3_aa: CATSRDLQFPETQYF
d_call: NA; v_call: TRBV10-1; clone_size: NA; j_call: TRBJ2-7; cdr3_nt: TGCGCCAGCAGTGAGTCGACACCCCCCACATCCTACGAGCAGTACTTC; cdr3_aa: CASSESTPPTSYEQYF
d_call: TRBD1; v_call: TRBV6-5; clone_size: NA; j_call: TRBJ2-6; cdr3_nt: TGTGCCAGCACAAGACAGGGAACCGGGGCCAACGTCCTGACTTTC; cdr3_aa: CASTRQGTGANVLTF
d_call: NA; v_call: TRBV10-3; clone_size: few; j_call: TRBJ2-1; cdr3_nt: TGTGCCATCGGAGCTCGGCTTGGGAGCTCCTACAATGAGCAGTTCTTC; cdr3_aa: CAIGARLGSSYNEQFF
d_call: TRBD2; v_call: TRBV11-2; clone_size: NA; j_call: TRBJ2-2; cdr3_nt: TGTGCCAGCAGCTCGGGACTAGCGGGGAGGAACACCGGGGAGCTGTTTTTT; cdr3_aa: CASSSGLAGRNTGELFF
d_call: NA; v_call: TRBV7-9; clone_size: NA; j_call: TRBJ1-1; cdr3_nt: TGTGCCAGCAGCTTCGTTTCTGAAGCTTTCTTT; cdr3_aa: CASSFVSEAFF
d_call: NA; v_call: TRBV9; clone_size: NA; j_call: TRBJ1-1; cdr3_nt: TGTGCCAGCAGCTCCCAACGGGATTGGAACACTGAAGCTTTCTTT; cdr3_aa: CASSSQRDWNTEAFF
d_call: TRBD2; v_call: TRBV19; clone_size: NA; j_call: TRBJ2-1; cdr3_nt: TGTGCCAGTAGTTCCGGGACTAGACTTGGTGAGCAGTTCTTC; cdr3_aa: CASSSGTRLGEQFF
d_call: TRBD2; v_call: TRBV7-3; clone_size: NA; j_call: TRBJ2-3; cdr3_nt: TGTGCCAGCAGCTCCCGACTAGCGGGGGGGCCAAATACGCAGTATTTT; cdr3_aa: CASSSRLAGGPNTQYF
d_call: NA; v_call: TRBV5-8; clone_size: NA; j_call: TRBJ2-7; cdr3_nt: TGTGCCAGCAGCTTGACAGGGAACTCCTACGAGCAGTACTTC; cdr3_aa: CASSLTGNSYEQYF
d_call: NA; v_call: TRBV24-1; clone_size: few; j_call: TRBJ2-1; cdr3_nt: TGTGCCACCAGTGAACAAGGGGAGGAGGAGCAGTTCTTC; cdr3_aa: CATSEQGEEEQFF
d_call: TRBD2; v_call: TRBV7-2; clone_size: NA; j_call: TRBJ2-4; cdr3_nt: TGTGCCAGCAGCTTAGGGGCTAGCGGGGGCCTCGGGAACATTCAGTACTTC; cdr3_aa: CASSLGASGGLGNIQYF
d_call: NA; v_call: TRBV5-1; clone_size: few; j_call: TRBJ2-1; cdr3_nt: TGCGCCAGCAGCTTGGGGGGGCGTGCCAATGAGCAGTTCTTC; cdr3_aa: CASSLGGRANEQFF
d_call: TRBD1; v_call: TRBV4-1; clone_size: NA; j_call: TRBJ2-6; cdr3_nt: TGCGCCAGCAGCCGCTACTTCACAGGGGCCGGGGCCAACGTCCTGACTTTC; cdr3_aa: CASSRYFTGAGANVLTF
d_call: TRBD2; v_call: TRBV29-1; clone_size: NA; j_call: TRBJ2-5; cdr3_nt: TGCAGCGTTGCGCCCGGGGGGGACGAGACCCAGTACTTC; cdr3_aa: CSVAPGGDETQYF
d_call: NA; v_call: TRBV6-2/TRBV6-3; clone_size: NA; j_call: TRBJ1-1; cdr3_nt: TGTGCCAGCAGTAGACAGAGGAACACTGAAGCTTTCTTT; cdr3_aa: CASSRQRNTEAFF
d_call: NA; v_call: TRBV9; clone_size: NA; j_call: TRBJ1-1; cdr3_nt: TGTGCCAGCAGCGTAGCTACGGGGGTCACTGAAGCTTTCTTT; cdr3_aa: CASSVATGVTEAFF
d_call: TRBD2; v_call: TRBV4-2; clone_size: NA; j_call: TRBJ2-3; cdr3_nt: TGTGCCAGCAGCCAAGTCCGGGGCGGGACTAGCGGGGGGGCAGTTGATACGCAGTATTTT; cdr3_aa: CASSQVRGGTSGGAVDTQYF
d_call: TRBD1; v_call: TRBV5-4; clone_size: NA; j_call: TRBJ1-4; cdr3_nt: TGTGCCAGCAGCCATTCTACAGGGGCCGGGGATGGAAAACTGTTTTTT; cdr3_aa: CASSHSTGAGDGKLFF
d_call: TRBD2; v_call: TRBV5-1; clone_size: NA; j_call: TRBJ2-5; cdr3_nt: TGCGCCAGCAGCTTCGCGGGGGACCAAGAGACCCAGTACTTC; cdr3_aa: CASSFAGDQETQYF
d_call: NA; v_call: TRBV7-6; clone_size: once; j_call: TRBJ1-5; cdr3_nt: TGTGCCAGCAGCTTAGGACGGGGGACCCAGCCCCAGCATTTT; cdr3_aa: CASSLGRGTQPQHF
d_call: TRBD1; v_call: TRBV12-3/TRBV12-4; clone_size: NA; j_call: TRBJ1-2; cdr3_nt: TGTGCCAGCAGCTCGTGGACAGGGGGCGAAGGCACCTTC; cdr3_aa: CASSSWTGGEGTF
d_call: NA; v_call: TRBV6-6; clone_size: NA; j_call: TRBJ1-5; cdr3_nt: TGTGCCAGCGTATCGGACAAAGGTTTGGGAACTCAGCCCCAGCATTTT; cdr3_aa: CASVSDKGLGTQPQHF
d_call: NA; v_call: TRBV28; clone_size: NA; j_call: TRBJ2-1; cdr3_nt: TGTGCCAGCAGCCACCCATCAGGGATGCCCTCCTACAATGAGCAGTTCTTC; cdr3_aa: CASSHPSGMPSYNEQFF
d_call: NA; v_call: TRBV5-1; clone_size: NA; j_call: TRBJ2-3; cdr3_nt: TGCGCCAGCAGCCCGGTGGAGGGCACAGATACGCAGTATTTT; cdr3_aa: CASSPVEGTDTQYF
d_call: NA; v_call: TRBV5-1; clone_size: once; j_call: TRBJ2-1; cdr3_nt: TGCGCCAGCAGCTTGTTGGCTAGCGAAGGCAATGAGCAGTTCTTC; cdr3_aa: CASSLLASEGNEQFF
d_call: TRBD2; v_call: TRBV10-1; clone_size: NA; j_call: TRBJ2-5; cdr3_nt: TGCGCCAGCCGGACTAGTGGGGGGCAAGAGACCCAGTACTTC; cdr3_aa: CASRTSGGQETQYF
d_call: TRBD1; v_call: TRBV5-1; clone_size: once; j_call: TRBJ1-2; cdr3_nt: TGCGCCAGCAGCTTGCTATTTACAGGGGAGAGCTACACCTTC; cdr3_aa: CASSLLFTGESYTF
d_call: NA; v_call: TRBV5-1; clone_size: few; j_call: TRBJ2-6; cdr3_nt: TGCGCCAGCACCAGGGTTAGCTCTGGGGCCAACGTCCTGACTTTC; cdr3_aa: CASTRVSSGANVLTF
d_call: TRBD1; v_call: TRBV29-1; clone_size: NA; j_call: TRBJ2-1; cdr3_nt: TGCAGCGCGCCGGGACAGGACTACAATGAGCAGTTCTTC; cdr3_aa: CSAPGQDYNEQFF
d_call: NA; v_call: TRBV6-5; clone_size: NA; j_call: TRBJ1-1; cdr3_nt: NA; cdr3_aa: CASILARGDTEAFF